The 23 T cell receptor beta chains below come from one sample, sequenced in a study of blood T cells in healthy people across ages. A second PCR of roughly 7 to 11 cycles used a sample-barcoded 5' primer and a J-beta primer mix. TCRdb reprocessed the 5' RACE reads with MiXCR, giving one entry per CDR3 protein. Among 650,000 to 1,000,000 distinct CDR3 sequences listed, around 34% were seen once. Sequencing was carried out using blood. These receptors were taken from a man in his late teens or twenties in good health.

The CDR3 coding sequence is TGTGCCAGCAGCTTAGGTGCGGGGGAGAACATTCAGTACTTC. It specifies CASSLGAGENIQYF. The chain links TRBV7-8 to TRBJ2-7; 7 bases agree with TRBD2. The J call is doubtful: the DNA matches TRBJ2-4 better. The CDR3 length is 14 residues. Germline values: CDR1 SGHVS, CDR2 FQNEAQ.

The chain carries TRBV12-5 and TRBJ2-1, with TRBD1 identical over 7 bases. After removal of 5 bases from V and 1 base from J, the junction contained 8 bases not matched to a gene. This CDR3 is built from 16 residues. Germline CDR1 reads LGHNT; CDR2 reads FRNRAP. The CDR3 sequence is CASGAMTGISYNEQFF. CDR3 in DNA: TGTGCTAGTGGTGCTATGACAGGGATTTCCTACAATGAGCAGTTCTTC.

This clonotype occurred a few times. V usage is TRBV7-3 and J usage is TRBJ2-6; D ambiguous. V was cut by 3 bases and J by 0 bases, with 6 bases left in between. CDR1 is SGHTA and CDR2 is FQGTGA in the germline V gene. This CDR3 is built from 15 residues. In nucleotides, the CDR3 is TGTGCCAGCAGCTTGCTCCACTCTGGGGCCAACGTCCTGACTTTC. It codes for CASSLLHSGANVLTF.

V gene TRBV7-2 combines with J gene TRBJ1-4; D is unclear. This CDR3 has 14 residues. In germline, CDR1 is SGHTA, CDR2 FQGNSA. Trimming cost V 7 bases and J 0 bases, with 9 bases left between them. The CDR3 DNA follows: TGTGCCAGCAAGGGATGGTCAACTAATGAAAAACTGTTTTTT. This encodes CASKGWSTNEKLFF.

This clonotype was found once. A much larger clone lies one base from this, so it may be a read error. The V call is TRBV29-1, the J call TRBJ1-6, with 8 bases identical to TRBD1. This CDR3 has 13 residues. The germline V gene encodes CDR1 SQVTM and CDR2 ANQGSEA. The J segment lost 8 bases and the V segment lost 7 bases, leaving 7 bases of the junction unmatched. This CDR3 reads CSGKDRADSPLHF. The CDR3 nucleotides are TGCAGCGGGAAGGACAGGGCTGATTCACCCCTCCACTTT.

This clonotype was counted ten times or more. The CDR3 DNA is TGCGCCAGCAGCCACCGGACGGTTAACTATGGCTACACCTTC. This sequence encodes CASSHRTVNYGYTF. The gene calls are TRBV4-3 and TRBJ1-2; D remains ambiguous. The CDR3 loop spans 14 amino acids. The germline gives CDR1 LGHNA, CDR2 YSLEER. The V gene lost 3 bases and the J gene lost 1 base, with 9 bases spanning the gap.

The chain carries TRBV9 and TRBJ1-1; TRBD1 is a possible D gene (5 bases). The germline V and J ends were trimmed by 0 bases and 1 base, with 10 bases remaining between them. Germline V CDR1 and CDR2: SGDLS, YYNGEE. The CDR3 has 15 amino acids. The CDR3 loop reads CASSVDWGKNTEAFF. CDR3 nucleotide sequence: TGTGCCAGCAGCGTAGACTGGGGGAAGAACACTGAAGCTTTCTTT.

This clonotype appeared a single time. The chain combines TRBV30 with TRBJ2-6; D is perhaps TRBD2 (6 bases). The CDR3 is 14 residues long. Between the trimmed V and J ends, which lost 3 bases and 1 base, there was a span of 7 bases. Germline values: CDR1 GTSNPN, CDR2 SVGIG (reference sequence). CDR3 DNA sequence: TGTGCCTGGAGGGGGGGATCTGGGGCCAACGTCCTGACTTTC. This sequence encodes CAWRGGSGANVLTF.

This sequence joins TRBV4-1 and TRBJ2-1, with TRBD2 matching 9 bases. The CDR3 loop spans 14 amino acids. CDR1 and CDR2 (germline): MGHRA, YSYEKL. With 1 base clipped from V and 7 bases from J, the junction kept 2 bases outside the gene matches. The CDR3 DNA sequence: TGCGCCAGCAGCCAAGTAAGCGGGGGGAATGAGCAGTTCTTC. Amino acids: CASSQVSGGNEQFF.

The genes are TRBV20-1 and TRBJ1-1; D remains ambiguous. V lost 5 bases and J 0 bases, leaving 10 bases between the germline ends. Germline CDR1 DFQATT, CDR2 SNEGSKA (reference sequence). The CDR3 runs 13 residues. The CDR3 bases are TGCAGTGCTCAACAGCTCATGAACACTGAAGCTTTCTTT. It codes for CSAQQLMNTEAFF.

The gene calls are TRBV9 and TRBJ1-2; TRBD1 might be the D (6 bases). The CDR3 is 15 residues long. Germline V gene lookup returns CDR1 SGDLS and CDR2 YYNGEE. The germline V and J ends were trimmed by 4 bases and 0 bases, with 13 bases remaining between them. CDR3: CASSQGQLSNYGYTF. CDR3 sequence (DNA): TGTGCCAGCAGCCAAGGACAGCTTTCTAACTATGGCTACACCTTC.

The V and J genes are TRBV12-3 or TRBV12-4 and TRBJ2-3, with 12 nucleotides matching TRBD2. This CDR3 contains 16 residues. The J segment lost 2 bases and the V segment lost 5 bases, leaving 5 bases of the junction unmatched. The CDR3 DNA reads TGTGCCAGCAGTGCTAGCGGGAGGGTTCCCACAGATACGCAGTATTTT. This codes for CASSASGRVPTDTQYF.

This chain links TRBV12-3 or TRBV12-4 with TRBJ2-1, with 12 bases aligning to TRBD2. This CDR3 spans 16 amino acids. Trimming removed 7 bases from V and 4 bases from J; junction bases left unmatched: 8. In nucleotides, the CDR3 is TGTGCCAGCATCAGGACTAGCGGGGTAGTTTACAATGAGCAGTTCTTC. Amino acids: CASIRTSGVVYNEQFF.

This clonotype was counted a few times. V usage is TRBV6-1 and J usage is TRBJ2-5, with 12 positions matching TRBD2. V lost 6 bases to trimming and J lost 0 bases; unmatched junction nucleotides: 5. The CDR3 covers 16 residues. Per the germline V gene, CDR1 is MNHNS and CDR2 is SASEGT. CDR3 protein: CASRRTSGEYQETQYF. The CDR3 DNA reads TGTGCCAGCAGGAGGACTAGCGGGGAGTACCAAGAGACCCAGTACTTC.

J is TRBJ1-5 and V is TRBV27, with TRBD1 matching over 11 bases. Unmatched junction bases numbered 16, after V lost 0 bases and J lost 6 bases. The CDR3 consists of 20 residues. The germline CDR1 and CDR2 sequences are MNHEY and SMNVEV (reference sequence). Written as DNA, the CDR3 is TGTGCCAGCAGTTTATCACCGGGACAGGGGGTTTTAGGTGGCGGTCAGCCCCAGCATTTT. Amino acid sequence: CASSLSPGQGVLGGGQPQHF.

This clonotype has a count of ten or more. The chain recombines TRBV12-3 or TRBV12-4 with TRBJ2-7, with D perhaps being TRBD1 or TRBD2 (5 bases each). V lost 4 bases, J lost 10 bases, and 14 bases lay in between. This CDR3 spans 12 amino acids. Written as DNA, the CDR3 is TGTGCCAGCAGTTCCCCTCCCGGGGCCCAGTACTTC. Its translation is CASSSPPGAQYF.

This clonotype was found a few times. This chain joins TRBV7-2 and TRBJ2-7; D tentatively fits TRBD1 or TRBD2 (7 bases each). Germline V CDR1 and CDR2: SGHTA, FQGNSA. This CDR3 contains 15 residues. V was shortened by 1 base and J by 3 bases, with 13 bases between the two germline ends. CDR3 loop: CASSLGQGGHYEQYF. Here the CDR3 DNA reads TGTGCCAGCAGCTTAGGACAGGGAGGGCACTACGAGCAGTACTTC.

The rearrangement links TRBV4-1 to TRBJ2-7; 11 nucleotides match TRBD2. There are 14 residues in the CDR3. Germline V gene sequence: CDR1 MGHRA, CDR2 YSYEKL. J was trimmed by 4 bases and V by 5 bases; bases with no gene match: 4. CDR3 sequence reads: CASSYSGGVYEQYF. The DNA of the CDR3 is TGCGCCAGCAGCTATAGCGGGGGGGTTTACGAGCAGTACTTC.

This clonotype was seen at least ten times. V usage is TRBV9 and J usage is TRBJ2-1; 9 nucleotides line up with TRBD2. This CDR3 spans 15 amino acids. Germline loops: CDR1 SGDLS, CDR2 YYNGEE. After removal of 0 bases from V and 4 bases from J, the junction contained 2 bases not matched to a gene. The CDR3 is CASSVVAGAYNEQFF. DNA for the CDR3: TGTGCCAGCAGCGTAGTAGCGGGGGCTTACAATGAGCAGTTCTTC.

Concerning this clonotype: The germline gene is not matched at one end of the junction; a read error may be the cause. This chain connects TRBV12-3 or TRBV12-4 to TRBJ2-3; 7 nucleotides agree with TRBD2. The CDR3 sequence is 12 residues long. The CDR3 sequence: CASTGGSDMQYF. CDR3 bases: TGTGCCAGCACGGGGGGATCAGATATGCAGTATTTT.

This clonotype has at least ten counts. CDR3 amino acids: CASSLSGQNYEQYF. CDR3 sequence (DNA): TGTGCCAGCAGCTTAAGTGGACAGAACTACGAGCAGTACTTC. This chain uses TRBV7-3 with TRBJ2-7; D may be TRBD1 (6 bases). CDR1 and CDR2 from the germline V gene are SGHTA and FQGTGA. There are 14 residues in the CDR3. With 1 base removed from V and 3 bases from J, the gap between germline ends came to 10 bases.

The rearrangement joins TRBV3-1 to TRBJ2-5; possible D gene TRBD1, 6 bases. With 10 bases removed from V and 1 base from J, the gap between germline ends came to 13 bases. Germline CDR1 LGHDT, CDR2 YNNKEL (reference sequence). The CDR3 is 13 amino acids. CDR3 nucleotide sequence: TGTGCCACCGAACAGGGTACCCAAGAGACCCAGTACTTC. It yields the protein CATEQGTQETQYF.

The V call is TRBV28, the J call TRBJ2-5; the match to TRBD1 covers 7 bases. CDR3 length: 15 amino acids. V trimming: 1 base; J trimming: 5 bases; junction bases outside the gene matches: 7. Germline V gene data show CDR1 as MDHEN and CDR2 as SYDVKM. The CDR3 region is CASSLSTGWYETQYF. DNA of the CDR3: TGTGCCAGCAGTTTATCGACAGGGTGGTATGAGACCCAGTACTTC.